This T cell receptor beta chain was captured by sequencing in a study of long-term antiretroviral therapy in people with HIV. Study results and caveats: All blood samples came from the years 2004 to 2017, possibly under older ART regimens.

At least two post-ART and at least one pre-ART PBMC sample were available for each donor. Samples held about 0.9-11 million cryopreserved PBMC, and DNA extraction followed. CDR1 and CDR2 (germline): SGHTA, FQGNSA. The CDR3 is made up of 15 amino acids. J gave up 3 bases and V 4 bases, and 6 bases lay outside the gene matches. On this clone: As yet, its antigen is unknown.

A v3.0 immunoSEQ assay was performed at survey level. TCRdb's copy holds only in-frame clones and misses some; the assay was immunoSEQ multiplex PCR. The repertoire holds over 30,000 clones, with approximately 97% as singletons. The sample here was unsorted PBMCs, taken 6.9 years after starting antiretroviral therapy. V gene TRBV7-2 combines with J gene TRBJ2-3, with TRBD2 identical over 8 bases. The sequence was obtained from a man between 25 and 39 years old with HIV. CDR3: CASSSLSGVTDTQYF. In DNA form, the CDR3 reads TGTGCCAGCAGCTCCCTTAGCGGGGTGACAGATACGCAGTATTTT.